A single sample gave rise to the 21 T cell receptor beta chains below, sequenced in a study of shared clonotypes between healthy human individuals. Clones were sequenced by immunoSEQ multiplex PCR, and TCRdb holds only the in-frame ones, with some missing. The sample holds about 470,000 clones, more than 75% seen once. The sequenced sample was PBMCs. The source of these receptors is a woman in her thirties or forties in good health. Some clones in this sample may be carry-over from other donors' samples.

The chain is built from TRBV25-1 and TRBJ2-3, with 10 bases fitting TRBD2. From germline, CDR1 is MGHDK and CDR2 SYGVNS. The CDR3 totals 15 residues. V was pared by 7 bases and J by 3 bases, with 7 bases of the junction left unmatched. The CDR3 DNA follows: TGTGCCAGCACCGGAGCGGGAGGGCCTACAGATACGCAGTATTTT. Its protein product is CASTGAGGPTDTQYF.

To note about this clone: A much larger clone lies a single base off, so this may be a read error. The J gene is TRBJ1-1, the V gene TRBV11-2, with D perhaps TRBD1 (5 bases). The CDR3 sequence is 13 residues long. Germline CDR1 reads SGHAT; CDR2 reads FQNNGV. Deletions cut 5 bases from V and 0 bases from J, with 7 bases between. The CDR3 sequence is CASSTQVNTEAFF. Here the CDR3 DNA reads TGTGCCAGCAGCACACAGGTGAACACTGAAGCTTTCTTT.

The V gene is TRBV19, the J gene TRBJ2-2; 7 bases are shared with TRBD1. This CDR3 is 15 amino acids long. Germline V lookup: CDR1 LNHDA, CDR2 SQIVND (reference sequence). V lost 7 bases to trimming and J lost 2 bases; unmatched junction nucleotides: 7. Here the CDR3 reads CASTPGQLNTGELFF. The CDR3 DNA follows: TGTGCCAGTACCCCGGGACAGCTAAACACCGGGGAGCTGTTTTTT.

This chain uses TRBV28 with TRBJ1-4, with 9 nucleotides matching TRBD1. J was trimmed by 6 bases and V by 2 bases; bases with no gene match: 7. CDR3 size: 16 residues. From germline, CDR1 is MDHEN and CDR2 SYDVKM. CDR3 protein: CASSLRSTGGYEKLFF. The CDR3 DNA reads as TGTGCCAGCAGTTTAAGGTCGACAGGGGGGTATGAAAAACTGTTTTTT.

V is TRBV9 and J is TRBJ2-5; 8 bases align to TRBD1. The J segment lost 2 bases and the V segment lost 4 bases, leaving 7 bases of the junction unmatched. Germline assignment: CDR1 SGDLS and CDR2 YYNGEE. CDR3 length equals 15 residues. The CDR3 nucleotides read TGTGCCAGCAGCTACCGGGACAGGTCGCAAGAGACCCAGTACTTC. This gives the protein CASSYRDRSQETQYF.

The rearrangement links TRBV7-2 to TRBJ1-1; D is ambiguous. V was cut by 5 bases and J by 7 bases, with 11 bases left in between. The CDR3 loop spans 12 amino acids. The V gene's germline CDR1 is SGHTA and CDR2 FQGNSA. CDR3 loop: CASSLIGGEAFF. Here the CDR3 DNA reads TGTGCCAGCAGCCTTATAGGAGGTGAAGCTTTCTTT.

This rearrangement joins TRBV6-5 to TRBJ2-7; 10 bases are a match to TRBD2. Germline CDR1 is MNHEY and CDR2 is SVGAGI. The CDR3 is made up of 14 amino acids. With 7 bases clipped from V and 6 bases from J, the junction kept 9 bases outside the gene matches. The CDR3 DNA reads TGTGCCAGCACCGGGGGGAGCGGGAGGGCCGAGCAGTACTTC. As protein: CASTGGSGRAEQYF.

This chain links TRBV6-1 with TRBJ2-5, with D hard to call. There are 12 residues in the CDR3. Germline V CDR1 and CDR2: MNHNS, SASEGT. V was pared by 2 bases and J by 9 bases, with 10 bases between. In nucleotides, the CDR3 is TGTGCCAGCAGTGAATTTAGAGATTCCCAGTACTTC. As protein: CASSEFRDSQYF.

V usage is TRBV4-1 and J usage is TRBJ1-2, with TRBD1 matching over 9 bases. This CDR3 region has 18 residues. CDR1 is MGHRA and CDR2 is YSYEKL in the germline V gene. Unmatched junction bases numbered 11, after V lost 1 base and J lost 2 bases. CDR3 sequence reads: CASSQVVATGGLNYGYTF. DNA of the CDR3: TGCGCCAGCAGCCAAGTTGTAGCGACAGGGGGGCTCAACTATGGCTACACCTTC.

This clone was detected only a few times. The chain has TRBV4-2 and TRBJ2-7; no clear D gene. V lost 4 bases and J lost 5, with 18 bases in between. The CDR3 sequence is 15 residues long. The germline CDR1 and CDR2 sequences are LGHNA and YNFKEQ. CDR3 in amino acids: CASSPYNTASNEQYF. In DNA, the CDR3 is TGTGCCAGCAGCCCCTACAACACGGCTTCCAACGAGCAGTACTTC.

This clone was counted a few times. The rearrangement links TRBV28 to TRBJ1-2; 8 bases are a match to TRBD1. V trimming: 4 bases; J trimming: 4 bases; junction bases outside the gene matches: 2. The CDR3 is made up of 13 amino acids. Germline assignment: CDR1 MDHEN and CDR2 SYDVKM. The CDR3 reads CASSSGQGYGYTF. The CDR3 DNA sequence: TGTGCCAGCAGTTCCGGACAGGGCTATGGCTACACCTTC.

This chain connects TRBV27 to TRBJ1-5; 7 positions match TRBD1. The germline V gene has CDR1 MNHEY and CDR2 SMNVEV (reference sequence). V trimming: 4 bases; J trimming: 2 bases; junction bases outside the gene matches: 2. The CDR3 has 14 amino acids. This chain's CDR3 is CASSYRGGNQPQHF. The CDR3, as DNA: TGTGCCAGCAGTTACAGGGGAGGCAATCAGCCCCAGCATTTT.

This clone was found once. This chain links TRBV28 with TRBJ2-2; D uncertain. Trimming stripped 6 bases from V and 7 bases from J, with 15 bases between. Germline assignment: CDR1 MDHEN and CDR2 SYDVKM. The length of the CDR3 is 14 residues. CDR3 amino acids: CASSSLRSNGELFF. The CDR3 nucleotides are TGTGCCAGCAGCTCCCTACGTTCGAACGGGGAGCTGTTTTTT.

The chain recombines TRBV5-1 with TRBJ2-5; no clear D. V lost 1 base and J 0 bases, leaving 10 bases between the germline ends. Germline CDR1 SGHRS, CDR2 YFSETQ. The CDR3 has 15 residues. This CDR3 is CASSLRFTNQETQYF. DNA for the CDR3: TGCGCCAGCAGCTTGCGATTTACTAACCAAGAGACCCAGTACTTC.

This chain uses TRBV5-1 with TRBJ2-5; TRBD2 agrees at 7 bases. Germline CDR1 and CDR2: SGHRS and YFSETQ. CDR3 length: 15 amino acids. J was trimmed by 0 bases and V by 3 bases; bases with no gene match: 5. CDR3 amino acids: CASSSWGGDQETQYF. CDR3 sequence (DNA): TGCGCCAGCAGCTCGTGGGGGGGTGACCAAGAGACCCAGTACTTC.

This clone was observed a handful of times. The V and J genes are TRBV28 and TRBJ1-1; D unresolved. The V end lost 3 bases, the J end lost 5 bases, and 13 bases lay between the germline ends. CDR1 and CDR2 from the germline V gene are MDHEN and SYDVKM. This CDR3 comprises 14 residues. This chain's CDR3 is CASSFRRARTEAFF. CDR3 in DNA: TGTGCCAGCAGTTTCCGTAGAGCGCGGACTGAAGCTTTCTTT.

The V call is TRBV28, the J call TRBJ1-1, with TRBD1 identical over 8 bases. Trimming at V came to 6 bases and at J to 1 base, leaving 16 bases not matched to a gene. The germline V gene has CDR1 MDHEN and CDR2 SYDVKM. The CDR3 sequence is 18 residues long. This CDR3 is CASSNHRQGLRGNTEAFF. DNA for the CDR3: TGTGCCAGCAGCAATCACCGACAGGGGCTCAGGGGGAACACTGAAGCTTTCTTT. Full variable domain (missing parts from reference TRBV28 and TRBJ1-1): DVKVTQSSRYLVKRTGEKVFLECVQDMDHENMFWYRQDPGLGLRLIYFSYDVKMKEKGDIPEGYSVSREKKERFSLILESASTNQTSMYLCASSNHRQGLRGNTEAFFGQGTRLTVV.

The CDR3 DNA reads TGCGCCAGCAGCTATCAAGCTACGGAAGGTGAGACGCAGTATTTT. Translated, it gives CASSYQATEGETQYF. The chain links TRBV5-1 to TRBJ2-3; D is unclear. V was trimmed by 3 bases and J by 9 bases, leaving 20 bases between them. The CDR3 covers 15 residues. Germline values: CDR1 SGHRS, CDR2 YFSETQ.

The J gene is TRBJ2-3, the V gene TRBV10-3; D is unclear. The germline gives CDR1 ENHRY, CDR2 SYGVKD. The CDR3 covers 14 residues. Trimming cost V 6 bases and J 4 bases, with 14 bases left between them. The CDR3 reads CAIRPSREPDTQYF. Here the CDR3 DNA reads TGTGCCATCAGGCCCTCAAGGGAACCAGATACGCAGTATTTT.

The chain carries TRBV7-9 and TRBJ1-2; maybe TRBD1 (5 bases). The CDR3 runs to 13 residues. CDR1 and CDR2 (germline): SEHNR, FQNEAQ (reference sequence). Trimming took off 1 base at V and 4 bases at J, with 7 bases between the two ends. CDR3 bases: TGTGCCAGCAGCTTAGTTAGGGGCTATGGCTACACCTTC. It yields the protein CASSLVRGYGYTF.

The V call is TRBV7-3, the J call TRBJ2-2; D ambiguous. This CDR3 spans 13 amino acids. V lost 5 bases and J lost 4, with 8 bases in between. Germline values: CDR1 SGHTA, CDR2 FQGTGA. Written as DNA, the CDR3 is TGTGCCAGCAGCCCTTACTTCACCGGGGAGCTGTTTTTT. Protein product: CASSPYFTGELFF. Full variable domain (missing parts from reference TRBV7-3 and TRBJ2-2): GAGVSQTPSNKVTEKGKYVELRCDPISGHTALYWYRQSLGQGPEFLIYFQGTGAADDSGLPNDRFFAVRPEGSVSTLKIQRTERGDSAVYLCASSPYFTGELFFGEGSRLTVL.